This is a list of T cell receptor beta chains from one sample in a study of T cells after yellow fever vaccination. TCRdb re-called the 5' RACE reads through MiXCR, storing one row per CDR3 protein. Here the sample spans 120,000 or so distinct CDR3 sequences, 15% being singletons. Sequenced here: CD8+ T cells sorted from PBMCs, sampled 5 days after the yellow fever booster vaccination. The receptors were sampled from a man younger than 35 who received the YFV17D yellow fever vaccine. Each CDR3 is given with its conserved first and last residue. A D gene is named only where the DNA matches it firmly. Clone size, where shown, is once, few, many, or a class for clones that have expanded.

CDR3aa: CATSRLAGGPHEQYF
CDR3nt: TGTGCCACCAGCAGACTAGCGGGGGGGCCTCATGAGCAGTACTTC
d_gene: TRBD2
j_gene: TRBJ2-7
v_gene: TRBV15
abundance: -

CDR3aa: CASSLEPRGLDEKLFF
CDR3nt: TGTGCCAGCAGCTTAGAGCCCAGGGGGCTGGATGAAAAACTGTTTTTT
d_gene: TRBD1
j_gene: TRBJ1-4
v_gene: TRBV7-2
abundance: many

CDR3aa: CASSWQGVNEQFF
CDR3nt: TGTGCCAGCAGCTGGCAGGGAGTAAATGAGCAGTTCTTC
d_gene: -
j_gene: TRBJ2-1
v_gene: TRBV5-6
abundance: -

CDR3aa: CAWSVGATALAEQYF
CDR3nt: TGTGCCTGGAGTGTAGGGGCGACGGCCCTGGCCGAGCAGTACTTC
d_gene: -
j_gene: TRBJ2-7
v_gene: TRBV30
abundance: many

CDR3aa: CASSFLGGGGNEQFF
CDR3nt: TGTGCCAGCAGCTTTCTAGGGGGGGGCGGTAATGAGCAGTTCTTC
d_gene: -
j_gene: TRBJ2-1
v_gene: TRBV11-2
abundance: -

CDR3aa: CARRGQEETQYF
CDR3nt: TGTGCCCGACGGGGACAAGAAGAGACCCAGTACTTC
d_gene: -
j_gene: TRBJ2-5
v_gene: TRBV21-1
abundance: few

CDR3aa: CSASVGSTEAFF
CDR3nt: TGCAGCGCCTCAGTAGGGAGCACTGAAGCTTTCTTT
d_gene: -
j_gene: TRBJ1-1
v_gene: TRBV29-1
abundance: few

CDR3aa: CASSRTSGGTPNNEQFF
CDR3nt: TGCGCCAGCAGCCGCACTAGCGGGGGCACCCCAAACAATGAGCAGTTCTTC
d_gene: TRBD2
j_gene: TRBJ2-1
v_gene: TRBV4-3
abundance: -

CDR3aa: CASSSHSGLPYNEQFF
CDR3nt: TGTGCCAGCAGCTCCCACTCGGGACTCCCGTACAATGAGCAGTTCTTC
d_gene: -
j_gene: TRBJ2-1
v_gene: TRBV7-3
abundance: -

CDR3aa: CAGHRGGDTGELFF
CDR3nt: TGTGCCGGCCACCGGGGGGGCGACACCGGGGAGCTGTTTTTT
d_gene: TRBD2
j_gene: TRBJ2-2
v_gene: TRBV6-2/TRBV6-3
abundance: few

CDR3aa: CASILRWGQPQHF
CDR3nt: TGTGCCAGCATCCTACGCTGGGGTCAGCCCCAGCATTTT
d_gene: -
j_gene: TRBJ1-5
v_gene: TRBV6-2/TRBV6-3
abundance: few

CDR3aa: CASSQTTRTSTDTQYF
CDR3nt: TGCGCCAGCAGCCAGACAACCCGAACTAGCACAGATACGCAGTATTTT
d_gene: -
j_gene: TRBJ2-3
v_gene: TRBV4-3
abundance: few

CDR3aa: CASSPRLEGEYNEQFF
CDR3nt: TGCGCCAGCAGCCCGAGACTAGAGGGGGAGTACAATGAGCAGTTCTTC
d_gene: -
j_gene: TRBJ2-1
v_gene: TRBV4-3
abundance: few

CDR3aa: CASSLVLGGGEQYF
CDR3nt: TGTGCCAGCAGCTTGGTCCTCGGGGGGGGCGAGCAGTACTTC
d_gene: TRBD2
j_gene: TRBJ2-7
v_gene: TRBV5-4
abundance: -

CDR3aa: CASSLPAGSYYEQYF
CDR3nt: TGTGCCAGCAGCTTACCGGCGGGCAGCTACTACGAGCAGTACTTC
d_gene: -
j_gene: TRBJ2-7
v_gene: TRBV13
abundance: -

CDR3aa: CASSLGQEPMNTEAFF
CDR3nt: TGCGCCAGCAGCCTAGGACAGGAGCCGATGAACACTGAAGCTTTCTTT
d_gene: TRBD1
j_gene: TRBJ1-1
v_gene: TRBV5-1
abundance: -

CDR3aa: CASSRPGNEQFF
CDR3nt: TGTGCCAGCAGCCGCCCGGGGAATGAGCAGTTCTTC
d_gene: -
j_gene: TRBJ2-1
v_gene: TRBV7-6
abundance: -

CDR3aa: CATSDLTGEQFF
CDR3nt: TGTGCCACCAGTGATTTGACCGGTGAGCAGTTCTTC
d_gene: -
j_gene: TRBJ2-1
v_gene: TRBV24-1
abundance: few

CDR3aa: CASSGEGLAFQETQYF
CDR3nt: TGCGCCAGCAGCGGGGAGGGACTAGCGTTCCAAGAGACCCAGTACTTC
d_gene: TRBD2
j_gene: TRBJ2-5
v_gene: TRBV10-2
abundance: -

CDR3aa: CASSYSPGGPEMNTEAFF
CDR3nt: TGTGCCAGCAGTTACTCACCAGGGGGCCCAGAAATGAACACTGAAGCTTTCTTT
d_gene: TRBD1
j_gene: TRBJ1-1
v_gene: TRBV6-2/TRBV6-3
abundance: -

CDR3aa: CASSPRGAPGDIQYF
CDR3nt: TGTGCCAGCAGCCCGAGGGGAGCGCCGGGGGACATTCAGTACTTC
d_gene: -
j_gene: TRBJ2-4
v_gene: TRBV9
abundance: -

CDR3aa: CASSQDGAVSYGYTF
CDR3nt: TGCGCCAGCAGCCAAGACGGGGCTGTCTCATATGGCTACACCTTC
d_gene: -
j_gene: TRBJ1-2
v_gene: TRBV4-3
abundance: few

CDR3aa: CASSYYRSGDNEQFF
CDR3nt: TGTGCCAGCAGTTACTACCGGTCAGGGGACAATGAGCAGTTCTTC
d_gene: -
j_gene: TRBJ2-1
v_gene: TRBV6-5
abundance: -

CDR3aa: CASSVSRGEAGNTIYF
CDR3nt: TGCGCCAGCAGCGTGAGCAGGGGGGAAGCTGGAAACACCATATATTTT
d_gene: TRBD1
j_gene: TRBJ1-3
v_gene: TRBV4-1
abundance: -

CDR3aa: CASSSRIARDRGSNYGYTF
CDR3nt: TGTGCCAGCAGCTCCCGAATTGCACGGGACAGGGGATCGAACTATGGCTACACCTTC
d_gene: TRBD1
j_gene: TRBJ1-2
v_gene: TRBV5-4
abundance: -

CDR3aa: CAISDPRDPDSNQPQHF
CDR3nt: TGTGCCATCAGTGACCCGAGGGACCCTGATAGCAATCAGCCCCAGCATTTT
d_gene: -
j_gene: TRBJ1-5
v_gene: TRBV10-3
abundance: few

CDR3aa: CSAWTGSNSPLHF
CDR3nt: TGCAGCGCCTGGACCGGGAGTAATTCACCCCTCCACTTT
d_gene: -
j_gene: TRBJ1-6
v_gene: TRBV29-1
abundance: -

CDR3aa: CASSKLENIQYF
CDR3nt: TGTGCCAGCAGTAAACTAGAAAACATTCAGTACTTC
d_gene: -
j_gene: TRBJ2-4
v_gene: TRBV12-3/TRBV12-4
abundance: -

CDR3aa: CASSQATGSNQPQHF
CDR3nt: TGCGCCAGCAGCCAAGCGACAGGGAGCAATCAGCCCCAGCATTTT
d_gene: TRBD1
j_gene: TRBJ1-5
v_gene: TRBV4-1
abundance: -

CDR3aa: CASSAQGRQPQHF
CDR3nt: TGTGCCAGTAGTGCACAGGGTAGGCAGCCCCAGCATTTT
d_gene: -
j_gene: TRBJ1-5
v_gene: TRBV19
abundance: -

CDR3aa: CASSIGTGFNTEAFF
CDR3nt: TGTGCCAGTAGTATCGGGACAGGGTTTAACACTGAAGCTTTCTTT
d_gene: TRBD1
j_gene: TRBJ1-1
v_gene: TRBV19
abundance: -

CDR3aa: CASSPVAGGASGANVLTF
CDR3nt: TGTGCCAGCAGCCCAGTAGCGGGGGGTGCCTCTGGGGCCAACGTCCTGACTTTC
d_gene: TRBD2
j_gene: TRBJ2-6
v_gene: TRBV7-6
abundance: few

CDR3aa: CASRRGQGATGELFF
CDR3nt: TGTGCCAGCAGAAGGGGACAGGGGGCGACCGGGGAGCTGTTTTTT
d_gene: TRBD1
j_gene: TRBJ2-2
v_gene: TRBV6-5
abundance: -

CDR3aa: CSARVITEAFF
CDR3nt: TGCAGTGCTAGAGTAATCACTGAAGCTTTCTTT
d_gene: -
j_gene: TRBJ1-1
v_gene: TRBV20-1
abundance: few

CDR3aa: CATSSKGWDSPLHF
CDR3nt: TGTGCCACCAGCAGCAAGGGGTGGGATTCACCCCTCCACTTT
d_gene: -
j_gene: TRBJ1-6
v_gene: TRBV15
abundance: -

CDR3aa: CASSPGTSGQETQYF
CDR3nt: TGTGCCAGCAGTCCCGGGACTAGCGGGCAAGAGACCCAGTACTTC
d_gene: TRBD2
j_gene: TRBJ2-5
v_gene: TRBV7-9
abundance: few

CDR3aa: CASSQFRGFNYGYTF
CDR3nt: TGCGCCAGCAGCCAATTCAGGGGATTCAACTATGGCTACACCTTC
d_gene: -
j_gene: TRBJ1-2
v_gene: TRBV4-3
abundance: few

CDR3aa: CASRYAGGNGETQYF
CDR3nt: TGTGCCAGCAGATATGCCGGGGGGAACGGGGAGACCCAGTACTTC
d_gene: TRBD2
j_gene: TRBJ2-5
v_gene: TRBV7-9
abundance: -

CDR3aa: CASSYNPGQGVSDTQYF
CDR3nt: TGTGCCAGCAGTTACAATCCGGGACAGGGAGTCTCAGATACGCAGTATTTT
d_gene: TRBD1
j_gene: TRBJ2-3
v_gene: TRBV6-6
abundance: few

CDR3aa: CASSLQGAGPRNTEAFF
CDR3nt: TGTGCCAGCAGCTTACAGGGGGCAGGCCCCAGGAACACTGAAGCTTTCTTT
d_gene: TRBD1
j_gene: TRBJ1-1
v_gene: TRBV7-9
abundance: -

CDR3aa: CATSSGVTGELFF
CDR3nt: TGTGCCACTTCGAGTGGGGTTACCGGGGAGCTGTTTTTT
d_gene: -
j_gene: TRBJ2-2
v_gene: TRBV10-3
abundance: -

CDR3aa: CSARDYKRGAADTQYF
CDR3nt: TGCAGTGCTAGAGATTACAAGCGGGGGGCGGCAGATACGCAGTATTTT
d_gene: TRBD2
j_gene: TRBJ2-3
v_gene: TRBV20-1
abundance: -

CDR3aa: CASSQEGFITEAFF
CDR3nt: TGCGCCAGCAGCCAGGAGGGGTTCATCACTGAAGCTTTCTTT
d_gene: -
j_gene: TRBJ1-1
v_gene: TRBV4-1
abundance: few

CDR3aa: CAIQDRDVTGELFF
CDR3nt: TGTGCCATCCAGGACAGGGATGTGACCGGGGAGCTGTTTTTT
d_gene: TRBD1
j_gene: TRBJ2-2
v_gene: TRBV10-3
abundance: many

CDR3aa: CASSLVGDTQYF
CDR3nt: TGTGCCAGCAGCTTAGTCGGAGATACGCAGTATTTT
d_gene: -
j_gene: TRBJ2-3
v_gene: TRBV7-9
abundance: few

CDR3aa: CASSQPKTGGNEKLFF
CDR3nt: TGCGCCAGCAGCCAACCCAAGACAGGGGGGAATGAAAAACTGTTTTTT
d_gene: TRBD1
j_gene: TRBJ1-4
v_gene: TRBV4-1
abundance: -